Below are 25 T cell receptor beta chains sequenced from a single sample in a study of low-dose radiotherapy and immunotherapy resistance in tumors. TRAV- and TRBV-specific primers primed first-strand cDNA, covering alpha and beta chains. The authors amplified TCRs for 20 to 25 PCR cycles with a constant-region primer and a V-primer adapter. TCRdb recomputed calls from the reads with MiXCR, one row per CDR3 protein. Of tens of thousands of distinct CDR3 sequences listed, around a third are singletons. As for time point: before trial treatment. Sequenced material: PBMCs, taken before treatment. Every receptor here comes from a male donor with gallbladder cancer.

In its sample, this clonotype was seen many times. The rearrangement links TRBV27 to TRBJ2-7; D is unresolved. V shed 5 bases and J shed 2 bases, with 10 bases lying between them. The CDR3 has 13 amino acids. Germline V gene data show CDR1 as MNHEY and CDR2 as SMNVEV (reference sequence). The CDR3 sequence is CASSPIPPYEQYF. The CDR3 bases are TGTGCCAGCAGTCCCATCCCTCCCTACGAGCAGTACTTC.

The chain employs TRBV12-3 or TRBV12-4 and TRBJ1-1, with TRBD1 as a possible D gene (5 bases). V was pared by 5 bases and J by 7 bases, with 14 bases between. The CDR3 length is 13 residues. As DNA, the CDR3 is TGTGCCAGCAGTCCCCCAGGGAGGGGTGAAGCTTTCTTT. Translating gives CASSPPGRGEAFF.

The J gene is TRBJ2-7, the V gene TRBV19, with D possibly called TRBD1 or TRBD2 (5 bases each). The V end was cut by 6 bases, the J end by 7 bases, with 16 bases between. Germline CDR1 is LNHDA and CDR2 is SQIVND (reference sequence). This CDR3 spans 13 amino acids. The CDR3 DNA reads TGTGCCAGTAGGACCTCTGGGACGGGTGAGCAGTACTTC. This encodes CASRTSGTGEQYF.

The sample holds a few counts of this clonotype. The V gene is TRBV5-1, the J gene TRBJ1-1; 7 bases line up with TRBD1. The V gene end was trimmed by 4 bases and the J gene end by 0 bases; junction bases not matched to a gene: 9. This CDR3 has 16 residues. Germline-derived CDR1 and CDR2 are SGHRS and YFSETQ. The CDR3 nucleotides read TGCGCCAGCAGCGAGACTACAGGACAGGTGAACACTGAAGCTTTCTTT. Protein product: CASSETTGQVNTEAFF.

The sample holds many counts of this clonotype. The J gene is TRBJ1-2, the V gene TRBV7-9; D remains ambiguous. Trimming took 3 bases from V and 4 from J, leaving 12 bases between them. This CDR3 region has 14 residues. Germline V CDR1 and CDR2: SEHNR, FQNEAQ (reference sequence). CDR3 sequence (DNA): TGTGCCAGCAGCTTTCGGCCGCAAGCCTATGGCTACACCTTC. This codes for CASSFRPQAYGYTF.

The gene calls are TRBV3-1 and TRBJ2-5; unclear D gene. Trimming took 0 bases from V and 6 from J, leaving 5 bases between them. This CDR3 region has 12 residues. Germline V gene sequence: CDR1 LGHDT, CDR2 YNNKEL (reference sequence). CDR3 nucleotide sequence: TGTGCCAGCAGCCAAGATTCGAAGACCCAGTACTTC. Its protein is CASSQDSKTQYF.

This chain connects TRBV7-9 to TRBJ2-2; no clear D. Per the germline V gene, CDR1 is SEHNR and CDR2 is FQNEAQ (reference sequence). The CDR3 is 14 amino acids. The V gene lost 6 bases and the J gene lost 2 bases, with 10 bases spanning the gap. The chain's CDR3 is CASSTTENTGELFF. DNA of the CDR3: TGTGCCAGCAGTACGACGGAAAACACCGGGGAGCTGTTTTTT.

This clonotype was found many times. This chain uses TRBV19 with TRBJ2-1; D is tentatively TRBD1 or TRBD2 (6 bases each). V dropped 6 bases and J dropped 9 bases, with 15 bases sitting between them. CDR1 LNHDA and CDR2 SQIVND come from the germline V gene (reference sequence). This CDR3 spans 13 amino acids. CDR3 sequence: CASSYGGPSEQFF. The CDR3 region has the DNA TGTGCCAGTAGCTATGGGGGGCCGAGTGAGCAGTTCTTC.

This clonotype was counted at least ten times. The CDR3 is CASSNLAGGRTDTQYF. The CDR3, as DNA: TGTGCCAGCAGTAATCTAGCGGGGGGCCGTACAGATACGCAGTATTTT. This chain uses TRBV6-2 or TRBV6-3 with TRBJ2-3; TRBD2 aligns across 11 bases. The CDR3 has 16 residues. Looked up from germline, CDR1 is MNHEY and CDR2 is SVGEGT. J was trimmed by 3 bases and V by 5 bases; bases with no gene match: 7.

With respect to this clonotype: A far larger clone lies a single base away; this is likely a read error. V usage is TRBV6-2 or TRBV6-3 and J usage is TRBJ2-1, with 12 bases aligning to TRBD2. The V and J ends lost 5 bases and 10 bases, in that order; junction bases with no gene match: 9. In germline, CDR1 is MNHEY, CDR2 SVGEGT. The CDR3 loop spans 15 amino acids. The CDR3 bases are TGTGCCAGCAGTCCCCTAGCGGGAGGGCTCTACGAGCAGTTCTTC. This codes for CASSPLAGGLYEQFF.

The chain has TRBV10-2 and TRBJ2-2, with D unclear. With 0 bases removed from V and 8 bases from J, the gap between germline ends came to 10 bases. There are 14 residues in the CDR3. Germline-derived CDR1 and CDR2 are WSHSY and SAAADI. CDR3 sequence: CASSESSARGELFF. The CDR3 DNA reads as TGCGCCAGCAGTGAGTCGTCGGCGCGAGGGGAGCTGTTTTTT.

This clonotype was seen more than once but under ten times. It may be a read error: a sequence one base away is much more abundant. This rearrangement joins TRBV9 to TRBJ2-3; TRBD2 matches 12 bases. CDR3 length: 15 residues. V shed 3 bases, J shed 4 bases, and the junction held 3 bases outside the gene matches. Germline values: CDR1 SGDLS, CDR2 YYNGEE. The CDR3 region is CASSASGGAADTQYF. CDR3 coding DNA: TGTGCCAGCAGCGCTAGCGGGGGGGCGGCAGATACGCAGTATTTT. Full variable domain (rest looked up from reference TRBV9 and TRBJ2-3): DSGVTQTPKHLITATGQRVTLRCSPRSGDLSVYWYQQSLDQGLQFLIQYYNGEERAKGNILERFSAQQFPDLHSELNLSSLELGDSALYFCASSASGGAADTQYFGPGTRLTVL.

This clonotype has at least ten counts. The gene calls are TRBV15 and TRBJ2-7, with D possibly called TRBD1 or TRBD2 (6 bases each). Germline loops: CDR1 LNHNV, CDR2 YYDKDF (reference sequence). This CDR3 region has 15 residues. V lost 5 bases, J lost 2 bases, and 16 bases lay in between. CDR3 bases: TGTGCCACCAGCTGGGGGCGGGGACAAGCCTACGAGCAGTACTTC. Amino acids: CATSWGRGQAYEQYF.

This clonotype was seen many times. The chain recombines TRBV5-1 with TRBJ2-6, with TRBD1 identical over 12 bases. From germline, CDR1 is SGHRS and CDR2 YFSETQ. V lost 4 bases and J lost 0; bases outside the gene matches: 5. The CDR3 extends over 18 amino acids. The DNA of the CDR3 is TGCGCCAGCAGCGGCGGGACAGGGGGCGGCTCTGGGGCCAACGTCCTGACTTTC. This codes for CASSGGTGGGSGANVLTF.

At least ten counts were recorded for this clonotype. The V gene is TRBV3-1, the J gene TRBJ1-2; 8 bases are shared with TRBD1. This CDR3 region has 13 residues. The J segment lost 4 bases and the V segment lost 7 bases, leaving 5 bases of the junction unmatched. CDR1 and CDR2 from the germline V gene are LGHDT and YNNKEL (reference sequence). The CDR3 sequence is CASNPGGGYGYTF. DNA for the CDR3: TGTGCCAGCAACCCAGGGGGCGGCTATGGCTACACCTTC.

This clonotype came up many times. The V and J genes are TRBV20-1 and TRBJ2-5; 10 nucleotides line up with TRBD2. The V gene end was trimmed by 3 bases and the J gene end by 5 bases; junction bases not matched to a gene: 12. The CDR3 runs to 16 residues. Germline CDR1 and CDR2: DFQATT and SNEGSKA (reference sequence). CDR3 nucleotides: TGCAGTGCTAGCGCAAGCGGGAGGGCCTATGGGGAGACCCAGTACTTC. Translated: CSASASGRAYGETQYF.

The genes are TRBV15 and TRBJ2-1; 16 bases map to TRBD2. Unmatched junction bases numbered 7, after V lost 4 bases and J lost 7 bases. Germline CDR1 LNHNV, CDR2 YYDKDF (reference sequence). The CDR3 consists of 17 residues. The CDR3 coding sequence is TGTGCCACCAGCACGGGACTAGCGGGAGGGCCGGGAAATGAGCAGTTCTTC. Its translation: CATSTGLAGGPGNEQFF.

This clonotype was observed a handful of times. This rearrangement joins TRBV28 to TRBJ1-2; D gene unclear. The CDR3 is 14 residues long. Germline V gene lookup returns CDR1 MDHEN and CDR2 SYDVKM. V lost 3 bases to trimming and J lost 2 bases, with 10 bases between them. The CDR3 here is CASSFGLMNYGYTF. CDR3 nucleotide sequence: TGTGCCAGCAGTTTTGGGCTTATGAACTATGGCTACACCTTC.

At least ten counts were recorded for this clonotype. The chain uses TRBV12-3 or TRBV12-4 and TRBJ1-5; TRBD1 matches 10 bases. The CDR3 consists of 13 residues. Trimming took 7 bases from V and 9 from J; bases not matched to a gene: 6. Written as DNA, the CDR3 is TGTGCCAGCAAAGGGGACAGGGGTCTGCCCCAGCATTTT. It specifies CASKGDRGLPQHF.

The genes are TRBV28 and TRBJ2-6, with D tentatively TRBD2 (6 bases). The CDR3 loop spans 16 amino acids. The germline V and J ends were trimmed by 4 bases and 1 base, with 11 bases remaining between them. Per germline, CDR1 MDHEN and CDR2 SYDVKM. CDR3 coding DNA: TGTGCCAGCAGTTCTCGGGGAGGATCTGGGGCCAACGTCCTGACTTTC. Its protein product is CASSSRGGSGANVLTF.

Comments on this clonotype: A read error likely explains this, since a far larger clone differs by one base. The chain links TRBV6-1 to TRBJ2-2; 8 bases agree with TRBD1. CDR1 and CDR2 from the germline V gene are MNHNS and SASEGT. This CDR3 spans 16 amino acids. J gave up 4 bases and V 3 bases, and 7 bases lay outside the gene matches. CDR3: CASSDPRQGPTGELFF. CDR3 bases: TGTGCCAGCAGTGACCCTCGACAGGGGCCCACCGGGGAGCTGTTTTTT.

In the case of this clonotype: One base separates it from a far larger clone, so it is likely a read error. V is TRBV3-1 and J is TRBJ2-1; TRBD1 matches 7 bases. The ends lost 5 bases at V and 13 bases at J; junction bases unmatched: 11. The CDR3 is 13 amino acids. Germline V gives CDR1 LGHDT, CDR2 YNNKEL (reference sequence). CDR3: CASSTGVEETQFF. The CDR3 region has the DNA TGTGCCAGCAGCACAGGGGTGGAAGAGACCCAGTTCTTC.

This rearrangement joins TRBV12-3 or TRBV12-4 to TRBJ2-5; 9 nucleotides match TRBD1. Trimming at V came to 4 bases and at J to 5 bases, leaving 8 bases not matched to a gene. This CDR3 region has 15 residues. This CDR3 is CASSSGTGPDETQYF. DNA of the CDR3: TGTGCCAGCAGTTCCGGGACAGGGCCGGACGAGACCCAGTACTTC.

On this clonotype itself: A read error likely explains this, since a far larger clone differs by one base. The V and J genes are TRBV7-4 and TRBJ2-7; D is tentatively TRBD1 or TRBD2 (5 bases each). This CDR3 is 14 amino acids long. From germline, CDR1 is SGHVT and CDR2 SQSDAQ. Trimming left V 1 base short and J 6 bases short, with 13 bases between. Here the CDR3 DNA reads TGTGCCAGCAGCTTAGAGCTGGGGGTCAGCGAGCAGTACTTC. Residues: CASSLELGVSEQYF.

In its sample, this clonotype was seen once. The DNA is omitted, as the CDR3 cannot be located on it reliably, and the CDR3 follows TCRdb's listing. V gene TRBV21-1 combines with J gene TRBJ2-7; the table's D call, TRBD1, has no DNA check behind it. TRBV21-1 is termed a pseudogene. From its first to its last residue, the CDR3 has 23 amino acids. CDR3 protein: CASSIYLCSVEATGQFPSYEQYF.